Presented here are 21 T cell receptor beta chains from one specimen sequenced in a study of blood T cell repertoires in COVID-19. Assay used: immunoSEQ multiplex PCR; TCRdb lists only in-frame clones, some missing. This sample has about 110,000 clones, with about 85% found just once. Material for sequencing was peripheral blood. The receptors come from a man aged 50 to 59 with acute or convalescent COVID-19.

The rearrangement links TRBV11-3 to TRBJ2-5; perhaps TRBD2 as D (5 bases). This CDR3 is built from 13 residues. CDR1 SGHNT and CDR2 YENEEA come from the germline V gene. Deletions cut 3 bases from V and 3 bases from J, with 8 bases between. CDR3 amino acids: CASSFHGEETQYF. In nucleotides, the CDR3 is TGTGCCAGCAGCTTCCACGGGGAAGAGACCCAGTACTTC.

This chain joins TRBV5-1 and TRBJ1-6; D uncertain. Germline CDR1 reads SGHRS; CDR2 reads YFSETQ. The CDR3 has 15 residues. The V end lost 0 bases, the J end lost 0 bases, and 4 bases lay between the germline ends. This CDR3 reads CASSLGSSYNSPLHF. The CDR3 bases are TGCGCCAGCAGCTTGGGGAGCTCCTATAATTCACCCCTCCACTTT.

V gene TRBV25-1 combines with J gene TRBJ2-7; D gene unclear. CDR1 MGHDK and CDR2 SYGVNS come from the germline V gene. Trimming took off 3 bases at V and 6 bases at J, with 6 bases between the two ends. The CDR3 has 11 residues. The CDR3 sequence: CASSDFVEQYF. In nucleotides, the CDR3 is TGTGCCAGCAGTGATTTCGTCGAGCAGTACTTC.

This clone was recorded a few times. CDR3 nucleotide sequence: TGCGCCAGCAGTGAGTCAGGAGGGAACACTGAAGCTTTCTTT. Protein product: CASSESGGNTEAFF. V and J are TRBV10-1 and TRBJ1-1; D gene unclear. V was clipped by 0 bases and J by 1 base, with 6 bases between them. Looked up from germline, CDR1 is WNHNN and CDR2 is SYGVQD (reference sequence). The CDR3 extends over 14 amino acids.

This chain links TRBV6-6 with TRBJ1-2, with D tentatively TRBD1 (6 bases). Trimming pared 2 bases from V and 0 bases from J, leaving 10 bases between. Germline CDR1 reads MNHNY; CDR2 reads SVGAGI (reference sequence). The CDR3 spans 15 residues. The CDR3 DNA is TGTGCCAGCAGTTACCCACAGGGATCTAACTATGGCTACACCTTC. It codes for CASSYPQGSNYGYTF.

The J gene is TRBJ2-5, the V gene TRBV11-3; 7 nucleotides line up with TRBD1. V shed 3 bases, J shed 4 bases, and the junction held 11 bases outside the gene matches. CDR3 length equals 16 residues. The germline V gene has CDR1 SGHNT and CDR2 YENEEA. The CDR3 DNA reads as TGTGCCAGCAGCTTTGAGGGGGCGAGTAACATAGAGACCCAGTACTTC. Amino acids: CASSFEGASNIETQYF. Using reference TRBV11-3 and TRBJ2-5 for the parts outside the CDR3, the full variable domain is EAGVVQSPRYKIIEKKQPVAFWCNPISGHNTLYWYLQNLGQGPELLIRYENEEAVDDSQLPKDRFSAERLKGVDSTLKIQPAELGDSAVYLCASSFEGASNIETQYFGPGTRLLVL.

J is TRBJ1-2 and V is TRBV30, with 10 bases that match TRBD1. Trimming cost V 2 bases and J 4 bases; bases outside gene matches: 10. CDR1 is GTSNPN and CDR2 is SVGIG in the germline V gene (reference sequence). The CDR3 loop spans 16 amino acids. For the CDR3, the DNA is TGTGCCTGGAGTTACCCGGGACAGGGGATCCTCTATGGCTACACCTTC. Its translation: CAWSYPGQGILYGYTF.

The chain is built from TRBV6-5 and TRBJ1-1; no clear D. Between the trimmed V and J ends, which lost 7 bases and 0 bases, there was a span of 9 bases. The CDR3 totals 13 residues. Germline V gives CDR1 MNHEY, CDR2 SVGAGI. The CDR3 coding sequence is TGTGCCAGCACCGGGAGGGTGAACACTGAAGCTTTCTTT. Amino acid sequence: CASTGRVNTEAFF.

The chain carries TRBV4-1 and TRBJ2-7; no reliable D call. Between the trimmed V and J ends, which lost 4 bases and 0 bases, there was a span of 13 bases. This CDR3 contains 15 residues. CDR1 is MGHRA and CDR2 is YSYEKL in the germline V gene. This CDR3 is CASSPLQVSSYEQYF. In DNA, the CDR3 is TGCGCCAGCAGCCCTCTCCAGGTTAGCTCCTACGAGCAGTACTTC.

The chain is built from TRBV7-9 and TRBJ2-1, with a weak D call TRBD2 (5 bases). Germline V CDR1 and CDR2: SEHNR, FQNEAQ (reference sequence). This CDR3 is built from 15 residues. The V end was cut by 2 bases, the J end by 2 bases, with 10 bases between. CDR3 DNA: TGTGCCAGCAGCTTACTCAGCGGACCCTACAATGAGCAGTTCTTC. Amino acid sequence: CASSLLSGPYNEQFF.

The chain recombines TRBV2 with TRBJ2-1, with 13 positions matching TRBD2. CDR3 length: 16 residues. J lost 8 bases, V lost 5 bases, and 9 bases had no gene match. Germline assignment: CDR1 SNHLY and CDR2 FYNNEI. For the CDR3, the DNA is TGTGCCAGCAGTCCCTCACTAGCGGGGGGGCGTGATGAGCAGTTCTTC. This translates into CASSPSLAGGRDEQFF.

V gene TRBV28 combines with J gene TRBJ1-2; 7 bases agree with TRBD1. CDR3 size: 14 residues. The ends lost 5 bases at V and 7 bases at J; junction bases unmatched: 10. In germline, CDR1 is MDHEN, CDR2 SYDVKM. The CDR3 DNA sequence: TGTGCCAGCAGTCGCGAGGCCCCAGGGGGTGGCTACACCTTC. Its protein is CASSREAPGGGYTF.

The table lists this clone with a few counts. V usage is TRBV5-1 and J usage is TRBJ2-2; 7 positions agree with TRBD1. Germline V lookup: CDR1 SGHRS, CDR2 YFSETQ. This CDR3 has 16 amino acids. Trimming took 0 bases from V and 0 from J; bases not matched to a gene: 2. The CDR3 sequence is CASSLGQGANTGELFF. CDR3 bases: TGCGCCAGCAGCTTGGGACAGGGCGCGAACACCGGGGAGCTGTTTTTT.

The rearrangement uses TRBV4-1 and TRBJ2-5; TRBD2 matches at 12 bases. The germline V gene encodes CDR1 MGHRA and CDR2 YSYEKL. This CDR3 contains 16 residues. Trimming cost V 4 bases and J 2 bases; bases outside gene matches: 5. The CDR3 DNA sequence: TGCGCCAGCAGCCTCCGGACTAGCGGGGATCAAGAGACCCAGTACTTC. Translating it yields CASSLRTSGDQETQYF.

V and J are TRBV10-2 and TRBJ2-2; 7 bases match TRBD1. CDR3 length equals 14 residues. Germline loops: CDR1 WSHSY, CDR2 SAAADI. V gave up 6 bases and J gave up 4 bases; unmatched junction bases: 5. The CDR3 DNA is TGCGCCAGCAGGCCGGGACAGACCACCGGGGAGCTGTTTTTT. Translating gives CASRPGQTTGELFF.

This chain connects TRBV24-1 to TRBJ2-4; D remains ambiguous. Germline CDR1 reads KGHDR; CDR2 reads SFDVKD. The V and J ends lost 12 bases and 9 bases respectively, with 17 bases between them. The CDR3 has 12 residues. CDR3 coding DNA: TGTGCCGTAACTCGTATCCCCGGCATTCAGTACTTC. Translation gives CAVTRIPGIQYF.

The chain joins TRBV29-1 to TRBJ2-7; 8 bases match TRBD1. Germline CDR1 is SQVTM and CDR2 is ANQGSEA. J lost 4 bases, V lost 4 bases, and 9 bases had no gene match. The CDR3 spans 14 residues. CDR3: CSVGPRQGKYEQYF. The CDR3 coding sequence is TGCAGCGTTGGTCCGAGACAGGGGAAATACGAGCAGTACTTC.

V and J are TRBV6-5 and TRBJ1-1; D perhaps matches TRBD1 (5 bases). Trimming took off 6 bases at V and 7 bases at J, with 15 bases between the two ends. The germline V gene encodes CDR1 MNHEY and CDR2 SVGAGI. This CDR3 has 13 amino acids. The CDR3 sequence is CASRPTEVHEAFF. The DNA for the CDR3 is TGTGCCAGCAGACCGACAGAGGTCCATGAAGCTTTCTTT.

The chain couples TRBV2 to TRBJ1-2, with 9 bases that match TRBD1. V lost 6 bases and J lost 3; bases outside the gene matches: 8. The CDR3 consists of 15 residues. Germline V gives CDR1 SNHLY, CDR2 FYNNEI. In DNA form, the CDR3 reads TGTGCCAGCAGCTTGGGACAGGGAGCGTACTATGGCTACACCTTC. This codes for CASSLGQGAYYGYTF.

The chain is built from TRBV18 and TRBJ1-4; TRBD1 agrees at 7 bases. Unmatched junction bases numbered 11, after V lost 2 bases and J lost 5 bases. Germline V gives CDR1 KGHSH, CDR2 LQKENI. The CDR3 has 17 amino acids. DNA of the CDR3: TGTGCCAGCTCACCAATGGTTGCCGAGACAGGGAATGAAAAACTGTTTTTT. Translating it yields CASSPMVAETGNEKLFF.

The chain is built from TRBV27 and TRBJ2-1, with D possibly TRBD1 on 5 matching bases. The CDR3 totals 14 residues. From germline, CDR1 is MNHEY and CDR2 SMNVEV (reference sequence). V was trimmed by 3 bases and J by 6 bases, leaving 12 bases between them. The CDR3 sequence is CASSFTGSGNEQFF. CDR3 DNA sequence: TGTGCCAGCAGTTTTACAGGTTCCGGCAATGAGCAGTTCTTC.